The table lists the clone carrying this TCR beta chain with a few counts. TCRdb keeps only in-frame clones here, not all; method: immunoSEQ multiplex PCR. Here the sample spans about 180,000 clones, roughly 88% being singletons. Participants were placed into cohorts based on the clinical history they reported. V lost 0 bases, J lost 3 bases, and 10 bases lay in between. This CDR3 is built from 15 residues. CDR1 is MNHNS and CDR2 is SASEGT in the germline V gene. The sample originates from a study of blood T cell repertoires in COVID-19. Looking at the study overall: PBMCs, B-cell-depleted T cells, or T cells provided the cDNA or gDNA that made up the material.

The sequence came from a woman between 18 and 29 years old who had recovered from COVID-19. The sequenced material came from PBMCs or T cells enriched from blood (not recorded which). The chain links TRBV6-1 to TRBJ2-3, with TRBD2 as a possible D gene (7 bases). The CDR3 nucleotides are TGTGCCAGCAGTGAAGCAAGGGGGGGGACAGATACGCAGTATTTT. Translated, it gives CASSEARGGTDTQYF.